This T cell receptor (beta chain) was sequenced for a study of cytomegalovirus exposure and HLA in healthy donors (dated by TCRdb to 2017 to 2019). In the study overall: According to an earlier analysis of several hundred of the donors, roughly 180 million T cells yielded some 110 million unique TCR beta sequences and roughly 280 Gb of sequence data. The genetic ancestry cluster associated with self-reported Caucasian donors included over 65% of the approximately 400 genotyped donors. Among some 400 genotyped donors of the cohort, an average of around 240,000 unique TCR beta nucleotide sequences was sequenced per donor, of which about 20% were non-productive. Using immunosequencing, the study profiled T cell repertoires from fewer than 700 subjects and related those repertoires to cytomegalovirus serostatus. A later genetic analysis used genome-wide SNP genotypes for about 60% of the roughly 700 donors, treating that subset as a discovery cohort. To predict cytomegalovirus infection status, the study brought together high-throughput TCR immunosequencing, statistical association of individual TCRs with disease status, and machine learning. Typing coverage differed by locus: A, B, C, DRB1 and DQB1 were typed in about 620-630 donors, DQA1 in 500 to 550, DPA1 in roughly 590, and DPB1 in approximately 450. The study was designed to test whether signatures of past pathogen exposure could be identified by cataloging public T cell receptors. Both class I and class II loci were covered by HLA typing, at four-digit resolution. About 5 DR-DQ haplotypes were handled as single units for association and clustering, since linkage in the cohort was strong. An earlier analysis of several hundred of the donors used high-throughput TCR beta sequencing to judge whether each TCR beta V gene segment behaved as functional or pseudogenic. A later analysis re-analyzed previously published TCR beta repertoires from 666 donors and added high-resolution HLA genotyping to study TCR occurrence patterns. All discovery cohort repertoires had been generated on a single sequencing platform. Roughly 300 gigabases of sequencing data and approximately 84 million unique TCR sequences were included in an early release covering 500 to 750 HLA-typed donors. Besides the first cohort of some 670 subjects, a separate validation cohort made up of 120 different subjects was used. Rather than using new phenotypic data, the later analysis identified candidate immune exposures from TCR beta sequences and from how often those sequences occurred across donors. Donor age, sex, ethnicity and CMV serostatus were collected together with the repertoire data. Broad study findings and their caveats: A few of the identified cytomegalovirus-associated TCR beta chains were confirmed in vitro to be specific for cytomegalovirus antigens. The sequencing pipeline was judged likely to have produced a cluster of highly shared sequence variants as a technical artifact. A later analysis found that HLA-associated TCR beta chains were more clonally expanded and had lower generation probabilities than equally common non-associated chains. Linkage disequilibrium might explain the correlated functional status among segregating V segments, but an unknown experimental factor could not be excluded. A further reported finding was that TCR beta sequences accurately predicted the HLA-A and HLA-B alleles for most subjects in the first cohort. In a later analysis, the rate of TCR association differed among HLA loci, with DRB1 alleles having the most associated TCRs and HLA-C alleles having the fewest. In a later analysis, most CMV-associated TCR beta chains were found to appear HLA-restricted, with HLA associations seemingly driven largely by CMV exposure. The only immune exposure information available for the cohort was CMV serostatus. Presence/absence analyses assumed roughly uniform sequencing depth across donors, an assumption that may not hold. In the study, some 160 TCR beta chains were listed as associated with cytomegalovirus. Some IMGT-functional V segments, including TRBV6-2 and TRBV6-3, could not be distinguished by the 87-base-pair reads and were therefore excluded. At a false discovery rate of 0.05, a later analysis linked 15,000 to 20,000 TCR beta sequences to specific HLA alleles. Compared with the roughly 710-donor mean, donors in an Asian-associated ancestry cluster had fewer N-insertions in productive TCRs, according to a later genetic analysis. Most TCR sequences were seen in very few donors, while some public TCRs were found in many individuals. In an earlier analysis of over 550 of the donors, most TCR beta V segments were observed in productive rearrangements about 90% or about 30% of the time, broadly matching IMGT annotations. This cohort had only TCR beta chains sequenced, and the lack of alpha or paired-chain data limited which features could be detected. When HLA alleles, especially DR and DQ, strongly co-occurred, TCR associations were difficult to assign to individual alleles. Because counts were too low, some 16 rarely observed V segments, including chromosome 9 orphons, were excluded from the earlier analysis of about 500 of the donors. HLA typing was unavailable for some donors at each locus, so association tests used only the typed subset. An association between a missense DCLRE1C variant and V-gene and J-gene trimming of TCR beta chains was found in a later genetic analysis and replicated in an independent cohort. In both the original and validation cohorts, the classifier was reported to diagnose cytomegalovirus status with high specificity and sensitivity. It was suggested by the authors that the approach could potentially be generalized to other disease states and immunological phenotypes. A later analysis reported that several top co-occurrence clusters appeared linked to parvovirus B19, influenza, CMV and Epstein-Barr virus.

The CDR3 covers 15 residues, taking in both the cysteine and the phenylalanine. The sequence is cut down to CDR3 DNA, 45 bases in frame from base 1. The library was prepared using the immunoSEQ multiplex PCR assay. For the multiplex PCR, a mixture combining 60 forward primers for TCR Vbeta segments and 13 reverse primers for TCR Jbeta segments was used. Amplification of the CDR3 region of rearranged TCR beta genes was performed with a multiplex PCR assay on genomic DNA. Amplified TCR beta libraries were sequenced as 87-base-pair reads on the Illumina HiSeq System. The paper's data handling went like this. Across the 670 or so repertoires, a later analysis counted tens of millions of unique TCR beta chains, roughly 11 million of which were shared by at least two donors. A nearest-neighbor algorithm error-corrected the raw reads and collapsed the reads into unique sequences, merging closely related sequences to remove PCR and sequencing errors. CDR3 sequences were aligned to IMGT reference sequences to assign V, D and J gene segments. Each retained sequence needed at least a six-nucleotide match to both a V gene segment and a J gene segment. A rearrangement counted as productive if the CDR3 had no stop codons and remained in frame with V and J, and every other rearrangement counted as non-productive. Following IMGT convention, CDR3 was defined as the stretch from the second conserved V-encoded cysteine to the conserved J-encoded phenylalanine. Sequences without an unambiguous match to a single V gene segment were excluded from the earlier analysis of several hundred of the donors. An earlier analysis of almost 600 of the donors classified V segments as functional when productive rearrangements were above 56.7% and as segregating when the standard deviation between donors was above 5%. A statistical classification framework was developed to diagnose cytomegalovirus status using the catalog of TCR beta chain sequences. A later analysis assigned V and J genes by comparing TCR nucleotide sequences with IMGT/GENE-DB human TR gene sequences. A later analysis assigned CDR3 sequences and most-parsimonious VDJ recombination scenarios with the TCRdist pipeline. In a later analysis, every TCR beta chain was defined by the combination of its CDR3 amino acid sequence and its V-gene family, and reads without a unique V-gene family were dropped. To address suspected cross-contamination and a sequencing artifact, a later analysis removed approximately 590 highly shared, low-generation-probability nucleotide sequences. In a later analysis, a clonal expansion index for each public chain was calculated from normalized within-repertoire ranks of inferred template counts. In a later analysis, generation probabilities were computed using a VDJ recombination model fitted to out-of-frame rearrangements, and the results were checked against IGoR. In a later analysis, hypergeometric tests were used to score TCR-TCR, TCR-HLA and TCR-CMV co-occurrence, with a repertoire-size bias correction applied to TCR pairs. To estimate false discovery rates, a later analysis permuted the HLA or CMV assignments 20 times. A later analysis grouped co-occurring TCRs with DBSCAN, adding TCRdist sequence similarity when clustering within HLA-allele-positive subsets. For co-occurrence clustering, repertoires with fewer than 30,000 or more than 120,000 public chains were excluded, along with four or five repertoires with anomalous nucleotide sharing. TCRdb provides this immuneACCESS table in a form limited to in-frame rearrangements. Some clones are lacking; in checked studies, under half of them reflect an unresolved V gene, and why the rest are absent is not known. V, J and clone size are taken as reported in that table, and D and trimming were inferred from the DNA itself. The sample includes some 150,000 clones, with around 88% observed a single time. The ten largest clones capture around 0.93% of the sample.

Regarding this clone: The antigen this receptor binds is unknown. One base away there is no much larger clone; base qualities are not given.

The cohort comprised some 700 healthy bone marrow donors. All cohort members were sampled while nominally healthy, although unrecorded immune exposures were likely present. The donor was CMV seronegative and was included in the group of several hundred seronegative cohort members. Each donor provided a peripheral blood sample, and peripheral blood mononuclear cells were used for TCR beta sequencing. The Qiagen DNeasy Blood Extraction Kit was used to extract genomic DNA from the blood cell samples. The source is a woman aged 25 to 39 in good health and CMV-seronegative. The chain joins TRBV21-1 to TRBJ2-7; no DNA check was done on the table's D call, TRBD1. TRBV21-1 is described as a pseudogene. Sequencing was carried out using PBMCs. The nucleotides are TGTGCCAGCAGCAAAGGAAGGGGTACTACTGACGAGCAGTACTTC. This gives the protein CASSKGRGTTDEQYF.